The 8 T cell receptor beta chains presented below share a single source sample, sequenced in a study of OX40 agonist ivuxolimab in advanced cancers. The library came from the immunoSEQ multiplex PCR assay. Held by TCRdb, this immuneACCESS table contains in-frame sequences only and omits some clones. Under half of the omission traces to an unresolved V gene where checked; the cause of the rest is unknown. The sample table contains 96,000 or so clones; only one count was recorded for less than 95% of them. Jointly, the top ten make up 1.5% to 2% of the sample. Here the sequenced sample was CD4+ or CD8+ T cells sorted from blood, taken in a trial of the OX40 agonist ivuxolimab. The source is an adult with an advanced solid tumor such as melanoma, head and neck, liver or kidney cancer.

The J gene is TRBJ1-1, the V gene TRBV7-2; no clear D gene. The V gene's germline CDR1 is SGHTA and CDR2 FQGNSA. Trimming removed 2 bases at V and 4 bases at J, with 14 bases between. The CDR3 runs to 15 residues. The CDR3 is CASSLPPDVPTEAFF. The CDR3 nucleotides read TGTGCCAGCAGCTTACCCCCGGACGTGCCCACTGAAGCTTTCTTT.

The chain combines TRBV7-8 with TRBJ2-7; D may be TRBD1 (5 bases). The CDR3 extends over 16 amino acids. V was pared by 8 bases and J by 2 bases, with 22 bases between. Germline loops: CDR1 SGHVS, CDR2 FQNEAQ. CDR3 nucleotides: TGTGCCAGCGGCCTGCGAGTCGGACATAAAACCTACGAGCAGTACTTC. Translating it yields CASGLRVGHKTYEQYF.

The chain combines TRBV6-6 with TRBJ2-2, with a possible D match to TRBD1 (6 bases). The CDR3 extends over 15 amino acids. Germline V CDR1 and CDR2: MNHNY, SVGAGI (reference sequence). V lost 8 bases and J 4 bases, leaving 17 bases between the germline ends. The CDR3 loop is CASLDSGQPTGELFF. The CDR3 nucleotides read TGTGCCAGCTTGGATTCGGGACAACCCACCGGGGAGCTGTTTTTT.

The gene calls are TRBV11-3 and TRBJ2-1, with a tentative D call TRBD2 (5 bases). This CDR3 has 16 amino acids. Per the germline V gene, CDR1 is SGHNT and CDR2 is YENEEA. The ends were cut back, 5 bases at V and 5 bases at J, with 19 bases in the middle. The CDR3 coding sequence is TGTGCCAGCAGCCCGGGATATGGCGGGCGAGACAATGAGCAGTTCTTC. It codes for CASSPGYGGRDNEQFF.

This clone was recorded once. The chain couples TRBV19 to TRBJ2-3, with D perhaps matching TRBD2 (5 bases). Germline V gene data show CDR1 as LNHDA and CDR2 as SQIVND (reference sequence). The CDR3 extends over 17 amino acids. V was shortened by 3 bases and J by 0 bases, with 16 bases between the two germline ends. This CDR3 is CASSIDGGGRSTDTQYF. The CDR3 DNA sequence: TGTGCCAGTAGTATCGACGGAGGCGGGCGCAGCACAGATACGCAGTATTTT.

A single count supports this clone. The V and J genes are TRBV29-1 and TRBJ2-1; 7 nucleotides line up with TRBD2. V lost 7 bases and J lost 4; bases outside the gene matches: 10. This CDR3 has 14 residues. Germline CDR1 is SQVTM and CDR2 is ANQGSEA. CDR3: CSDSRVGGYNEQFF. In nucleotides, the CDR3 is TGCAGCGATTCTAGGGTCGGGGGGTACAATGAGCAGTTCTTC.

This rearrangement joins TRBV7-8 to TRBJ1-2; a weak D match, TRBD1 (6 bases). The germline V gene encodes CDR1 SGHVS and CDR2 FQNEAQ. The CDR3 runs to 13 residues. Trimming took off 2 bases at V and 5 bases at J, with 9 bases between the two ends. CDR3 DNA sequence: TGTGCCAGCAGCTTACGGACAGCTTATGGCTACACCTTC. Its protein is CASSLRTAYGYTF.

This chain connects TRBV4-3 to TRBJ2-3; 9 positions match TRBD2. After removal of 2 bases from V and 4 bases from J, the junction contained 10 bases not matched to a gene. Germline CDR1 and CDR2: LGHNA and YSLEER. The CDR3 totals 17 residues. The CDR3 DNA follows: TGCGCCAGCAGCCAAATAACCCCAGCGGGAGGAGCAGATACGCAGTATTTT. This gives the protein CASSQITPAGGADTQYF.